A selection of T cell receptor beta chains follows, all from one sample in a study of blood T cell repertoires in COVID-19. Generated by immunoSEQ multiplex PCR, the TCRdb table keeps only in-frame clones and is missing some. The repertoire holds over 85,000 clones, with about 85% as singletons. Sequencing used peripheral blood. Receptors were obtained from a woman in her 50s with COVID-19, enrolled during active disease. The CDR3 runs from the conserved cysteine through the conserved F or W. A D gene is named only where the DNA matches it firmly. Not all rows give a size; the values are once, few, many and, for expanded clones, a class.

-,11,TRBV20-1,TRBD1,TRBJ1-1,CSAQGQRVAFF,TGCAGTGCTCAGGGACAGCGCGTAGCTTTCTTT
-,15,TRBV10-3,-,TRBJ2-3,CAISEGSSSTDTQYF,TGTGCCATCAGTGAGGGATCTAGCTCCACAGATACGCAGTATTTT
-,12,TRBV2,-,TRBJ2-5,CASSGTQETQYF,TGTGCCAGCAGTGGTACTCAAGAGACCCAGTACTTC
-,14,TRBV2,TRBD1,TRBJ2-7,CASTLRTGGSEQYF,TGTGCCAGTACCCTCCGGACAGGGGGCTCCGAGCAGTACTTC
-,16,TRBV3-1/TRBV3-2,TRBD2,TRBJ2-1,CASSPTSESSYNEQFF,TGTGCCAGCAGCCCGACTAGCGAGAGCTCCTACAATGAGCAGTTCTTC
-,12,TRBV11-3,-,TRBJ2-7,CASSHPGYEQYF,TGTGCCAGCAGCCACCCCGGCTACGAGCAGTACTTC
once,14,TRBV6-5,-,TRBJ1-6,CASSLTGPSSPLHF,TGTGCCAGCAGCCTAACAGGACCGAGTTCACCCCTCCACTTT
-,14,TRBV5-5,-,TRBJ1-5,CASSLGGMNQPQHF,TGTGCCAGCAGCTTGGGAGGGATGAATCAGCCCCAGCATTTT
-,13,TRBV6-5,-,TRBJ2-3,CASRTVRTDTQYF,TGTGCCAGTCGGACAGTTCGCACAGATACGCAGTATTTT
once,14,TRBV27,-,TRBJ1-1,CASRQDRPNTEAFF,TGTGCCAGCAGGCAGGACAGACCTAACACTGAAGCTTTCTTT
-,12,TRBV30,-,TRBJ2-7,CALTGNSYEQYF,TGTGCCCTGACGGGGAATAGCTACGAGCAGTACTTC
-,14,TRBV6-5,-,TRBJ2-7,CASSYSRILDEQYF,TGTGCCAGCAGTTACTCACGGATTCTAGACGAGCAGTACTTC
-,15,TRBV5-1,TRBD2,TRBJ2-3,CASSLVSGGPDTQYF,TGCGCCAGCAGCTTGGTGAGCGGGGGGCCAGATACGCAGTATTTT
-,16,TRBV28,-,TRBJ1-1,CASSPAGLQKNTEAFF,TGTGCCAGCAGTCCCGCGGGACTCCAAAAGAACACTGAAGCTTTCTTT
-,13,TRBV12-3/TRBV12-4,-,TRBJ2-2,CASTVGWSGELFF,TGTGCCAGCACCGTCGGTTGGTCCGGGGAGCTGTTTTTT
-,16,TRBV10-2,TRBD2,TRBJ2-3,CASRATSGGAKDTQYF,TGCGCCAGCAGGGCGACTAGCGGGGGGGCCAAAGATACGCAGTATTTT
-,14,TRBV5-1,-,TRBJ1-4,CATSRAGANEKLFF,TGCGCCACCAGCAGGGCCGGGGCTAATGAAAAACTGTTTTTT
-,17,TRBV4-3,-,TRBJ2-1,CASSQDRTVSSYNEQFF,TGCGCCAGCAGCCAAGATAGAACTGTGAGCTCCTACAATGAGCAGTTCTTC
once,13,TRBV29-1,-,TRBJ2-7,CSGVHPPGYEQYF,TGCAGCGGGGTACACCCTCCGGGTTACGAGCAGTACTTC
-,13,TRBV9,-,TRBJ1-5,CASSTGLSQPQHF,TGTGCCAGCAGTACAGGCTTAAGCCAGCCCCAGCATTTT
-,14,TRBV6-5,TRBD1,TRBJ1-2,CASNAGQGSYGYTF,TGTGCCAGCAACGCGGGACAGGGTTCCTATGGCTACACCTTC
-,14,TRBV5-1,TRBD1,TRBJ1-6,CASSPGQGSSPLHF,TGCGCCAGCAGCCCGGGACAGGGAAGTTCACCCCTCCACTTT
-,15,TRBV5-5,TRBD2,TRBJ2-3,CASSRGGTGTDTQYF,TGTGCCAGCAGCCGCGGGGGGACCGGAACAGATACGCAGTATTTT
-,15,TRBV27,-,TRBJ1-5,CASSLSGQSNQPQHF,TGTGCCAGCAGTTTATCTGGACAGTCCAATCAGCCCCAGCATTTT
-,14,TRBV6-5,-,TRBJ1-1,CASSYPEVGSEAFF,TGTGCCAGCAGTTATCCGGAGGTCGGGTCTGAAGCTTTCTTT
-,16,TRBV6-2/TRBV6-3,-,TRBJ1-1,CASSYSRAVVNTEAFF,TGTGCCAGCAGTTACTCGAGGGCGGTCGTGAACACTGAAGCTTTCTTT
-,13,TRBV7-3,TRBD2,TRBJ2-3,CASSGRGTDTQYF,TGTGCCAGCAGCGGGCGGGGGACAGATACGCAGTATTTT
-,14,TRBV2,-,TRBJ1-6,CASIGPRGYSPLHF,TGTGCCAGCATTGGACCCAGGGGATATTCACCCCTCCACTTT
-,16,TRBV10-3,TRBD1,TRBJ1-1,CAISESGGQLNTEAFF,TGTGCCATCAGTGAGTCGGGGGGACAGTTGAACACTGAAGCTTTCTTT
-,16,TRBV5-3,-,TRBJ1-5,CARSISRELSNQPQHF,TGTGCCAGAAGCATAAGCCGGGAACTTAGCAATCAGCCCCAGCATTTT
once,14,TRBV6-5,-,TRBJ1-5,CASSYAEDNQPQHF,TGTGCCAGCAGTTATGCGGAGGACAATCAGCCCCAGCATTTT
-,15,TRBV5-1,TRBD1,TRBJ2-7,CASSLVGQGMGEQYF,TGCGCCAGCAGCTTGGTGGGACAGGGGATGGGTGAGCAGTACTTC
-,13,TRBV4-1,-,TRBJ1-1,CASSPEPRTEAFF,TGCGCCAGCAGCCCCGAGCCTCGTACTGAAGCTTTCTTT
-,12,TRBV6-6,-,TRBJ2-7,CASSPGGSEQYF,TGTGCCAGCAGCCCCGGAGGGTCAGAGCAGTACTTC
once,13,TRBV19,TRBD1,TRBJ1-1,CASSPGQALEAFF,TGTGCCAGTAGTCCTGGACAGGCCCTTGAAGCTTTCTTT
-,15,TRBV7-3,-,TRBJ2-3,CASSLGLAGTDTQYF,TGTGCCAGCAGCTTAGGCCTAGCAGGCACAGATACGCAGTATTTT
-,12,TRBV6-6,-,TRBJ2-1,CASSGPSHEQFF,TGTGCCAGCAGCGGTCCGAGCCATGAGCAGTTCTTC
few,16,TRBV4-1,-,TRBJ2-3,CASSRSSGGGTDTQYF,TGCGCCAGCAGCCGATCCTCTGGCGGCGGTACAGATACGCAGTATTTT
-,14,TRBV6-4,TRBD2,TRBJ2-1,CASSDGEGGNEQFF,TGTGCCAGCAGTGACGGGGAGGGAGGAAATGAGCAGTTCTTC
-,15,TRBV5-1,-,TRBJ2-3,CASSWADSVGDTQYF,TGCGCCAGCAGCTGGGCGGACAGCGTGGGAGATACGCAGTATTTT
-,12,TRBV10-3,-,TRBJ2-2,CAGGSGTGELFF,TGTGCTGGAGGGTCGGGCACCGGGGAGCTGTTTTTT
-,16,TRBV11-2,-,TRBJ2-5,CASSSARGGGGETQYF,TGTGCCAGCAGCTCAGCGAGGGGGGGCGGTGGGGAGACCCAGTACTTC
-,15,TRBV29-1,-,TRBJ1-2,CSVSRGDKINYGYTF,TGCAGCGTCTCCAGAGGGGACAAAATTAACTATGGCTACACCTTC
few,17,TRBV12-1,-,TRBJ2-7,CASSPSSDRRLPYEQYF,TGTGCCAGCAGCCCTTCATCCGACAGGCGACTTCCCTACGAGCAGTACTTC
-,15,TRBV2,TRBD2,TRBJ2-2,CASSAVAGGRGELFF,TGTGCCAGCAGTGCAGTAGCGGGGGGCCGGGGGGAGCTGTTTTTT
-,16,TRBV5-4,TRBD2,TRBJ2-2,CASSLAGGLPTGELFF,TGTGCCAGCAGCTTAGCGGGGGGGCTGCCCACCGGGGAGCTGTTTTTT
-,15,TRBV10-3,TRBD2,TRBJ2-1,CAISEHAGGDNEQFF,TGTGCCATCAGTGAGCATGCGGGGGGGGACAATGAGCAGTTCTTC
-,15,TRBV2,TRBD1,TRBJ1-4,CASKGQGFLNEKLFF,TGTGCCAGCAAGGGACAGGGATTTCTTAATGAAAAACTGTTTTTT